Following are 7 T cell receptor beta chains from one sample sequenced in a study of neurological immune-mediated disorders (dated by TCRdb to about 2019). Receptor libraries were prepared by 5' RACE. The sequencer was an Illumina HiSeq 2500. TCRdb reanalyzed the raw reads on its own, using fastp at Q25 for trimming and MiXCR for clone calling, and kept in-frame beta chains. Entries that share a CDR3 protein sequence are merged under the most common genes and DNA. This sample is represented by about 35,000 distinct CDR3 sequences; around 6.8% of them were singletons. In total, the top ten clones hold roughly 4.4% of the sample. Sequences were obtained from PBMCs. Receptor source: a woman aged 40 to 50 in good health.

In its sample, this clonotype was seen many times. V is TRBV12-5 and J is TRBJ2-5, with D possibly matching TRBD2 (5 bases). The germline V gene has CDR1 LGHNT and CDR2 FRNRAP. The CDR3 runs 14 residues. V was clipped by 2 bases and J by 5 bases, with 12 bases between them. Written as DNA, the CDR3 is TGTGCTAGTGGTTTGTTCGGGGAAGGGGAGACCCAGTACTTC. This encodes CASGLFGEGETQYF.

Many counts were recorded for this clonotype. The chain is built from TRBV7-9 and TRBJ2-3; 9 bases are shared with TRBD1. The V segment lost 4 bases and the J segment 14 bases; nucleotides outside the gene matches: 7. Germline CDR1 SEHNR, CDR2 FQNEAQ (reference sequence). The CDR3 contains 12 residues. CDR3 nucleotide sequence: TGTGCCAGCAGCTCCTGGGACAGGGTTCTGTATTTT. Translating gives CASSSWDRVLYF.

This clonotype was seen at least ten times. V usage is TRBV12-3 or TRBV12-4 and J usage is TRBJ1-1; a weak D match, TRBD1 (5 bases). The CDR3 extends over 15 amino acids. Trimming removed 4 bases from V and 1 base from J, with 13 bases in between. The CDR3 protein is CASSSRRDWNTEAFF. CDR3 nucleotide sequence: TGTGCCAGCAGTTCCCGCAGGGACTGGAACACTGAAGCTTTCTTT.

This clonotype was recorded many times. V usage is TRBV6-1 and J usage is TRBJ2-6; D may be TRBD1 (6 bases). With 2 bases removed from V and 1 base from J, the gap between germline ends came to 9 bases. The CDR3 length is 16 residues. The V gene's germline CDR1 is MNHNS and CDR2 SASEGT. CDR3 sequence (DNA): TGTGCCAGCAGTGAAACAGGGCTTTCTGGGGCCAACGTCCTGACTTTC. Its protein product is CASSETGLSGANVLTF.

On this clonotype: The final CDR3 position lacks the conserved phenylalanine or tryptophan, pointing to a likely read error. This chain joins TRBV3-1 and TRBJ2-2, with 8 bases matching TRBD1. CDR3 length: 14 residues. Germline CDR1 LGHDT, CDR2 YNNKEL (reference sequence). CDR3 sequence: CASTSGQVTVELFI. Written as DNA, the CDR3 is TGTGCCAGCACTTCGGGACAGGTCACCGTGGAGCTGTTTATT.

This clonotype was detected many times. The chain links TRBV24-1 to TRBJ2-5; D is unclear. Germline V gene data show CDR1 as KGHDR and CDR2 as SFDVKD. This CDR3 has 15 residues. Trimming took off 4 bases at V and 3 bases at J, with 14 bases between the two ends. This chain's CDR3 is CATSEGNSVEETQYF. The CDR3 DNA is TGTGCCACCAGTGAAGGCAACAGCGTTGAAGAGACCCAGTACTTC.

This clonotype was seen ten or more times. This chain connects TRBV12-3 or TRBV12-4 to TRBJ2-6; no definite D call. The CDR3 loop spans 15 amino acids. Trimming removed 6 bases at V and 1 base at J, with 10 bases between. The CDR3 protein is CASRSQYSGANVLTF. The CDR3 DNA is TGTGCCAGCAGGAGTCAGTATTCTGGGGCCAACGTCCTGACTTTC.